The 25 T cell receptor beta chains below all came from one sample that was sequenced in a study of identical twins. TCRdb called the 5' RACE reads again in MiXCR, with one record for every CDR3 protein. Of around 450,000 distinct CDR3 sequences listed, 14% are singletons. The same data also contributed to another study, on yellow fever vaccine responses in identical twins.

Sequencing was carried out using CD4+ T cells sorted from blood. The receptor set was obtained from a woman aged 18 to 35 in good health.

This clonotype has a handful of counts. V is TRBV5-1 and J is TRBJ2-1, with 9 bases that match TRBD1. Germline CDR1 reads SGHRS; CDR2 reads YFSETQ. V lost 0 bases to trimming and J lost 8 bases; unmatched junction nucleotides: 6. The CDR3 covers 15 residues. Here the CDR3 reads CASSLETGGSHEQFF. Written as DNA, the CDR3 is TGCGCCAGCAGCTTGGAAACAGGGGGCTCCCATGAGCAGTTCTTC.

A few counts support this clonotype. The J gene is TRBJ2-7, the V gene TRBV7-8, with D possibly TRBD1 on 6 matching bases. Germline CDR1 is SGHVS and CDR2 is FQNEAQ. Trimming pared 2 bases from V and 2 bases from J, leaving 13 bases between. The CDR3 contains 15 residues. Here the CDR3 DNA reads TGTGCCAGCAGCTTAAGGGCAGGGGATACCTACGAGCAGTACTTC. Translating it yields CASSLRAGDTYEQYF.

The chain recombines TRBV29-1 with TRBJ1-2; D is unclear. Trimming stripped 6 bases from V and 6 bases from J, with 17 bases between. The CDR3 covers 13 residues. In germline, CDR1 is SQVTM, CDR2 ANQGSEA. The CDR3: CSVGSGLGDGYTF. The CDR3, as DNA: TGCAGCGTCGGGTCGGGGTTAGGTGATGGCTACACCTTC.

In its sample, this clonotype was seen many times. This chain joins TRBV12-3 or TRBV12-4 and TRBJ2-1; D uncertain. V lost 3 bases, J lost 8 bases, and 5 bases lay in between. The CDR3 is 11 amino acids. The CDR3, as DNA: TGTGCCAGCAGTTTCGGGTATGAGCAGTTCTTC. It codes for CASSFGYEQFF.

CDR3 in DNA: TGTGCCAGCAGTACACCATCCGGACAGAACTACGAGCAGTACTTC. This translates into CASSTPSGQNYEQYF. The chain links TRBV28 to TRBJ2-7; D perhaps matches TRBD1 (6 bases). Trimming cost V 5 bases and J 3 bases, with 17 bases left between them. This CDR3 is 15 amino acids long. From germline, CDR1 is MDHEN and CDR2 SYDVKM.

This clonotype was detected only a few times. The rearrangement links TRBV12-3 or TRBV12-4 to TRBJ2-5, with D uncertain. Trimming left V 7 bases short and J 6 bases short, with 12 bases between. The CDR3 loop spans 12 amino acids. CDR3: CASTLGSQTQYF. DNA for the CDR3: TGTGCCAGCACCCTTGGCAGCCAGACCCAGTACTTC.

Many counts were recorded for this clonotype. A junction boundary mismatches the germline segment, possibly from a read error. The rearrangement links TRBV5-1 to TRBJ2-3; D gene uncertain. CDR1 and CDR2 (germline): SGHRS, YFSETQ. The CDR3 runs 12 residues. CDR3: CASSLYTDTQYF. The CDR3 DNA reads as TGTGCCAGCAGCTTATACACAGATACGCAGTATTTT.

The sample holds a few counts of this clonotype. The V call is TRBV15, the J call TRBJ2-7; D is possibly TRBD1 (6 bases). This CDR3 is built from 16 residues. Trimming removed 2 bases at V and 0 bases at J, with 14 bases between. Germline CDR1 is LNHNV and CDR2 is YYDKDF (reference sequence). CDR3: CATSRTPTGFSYEQYF. The DNA of the CDR3 is TGTGCCACCAGCAGAACTCCCACAGGGTTCTCCTACGAGCAGTACTTC.

This clonotype was recorded many times. The chain is built from TRBV7-2 and TRBJ2-1; TRBD1 aligns across 7 bases. The junction had 7 bases not matched to a gene; V was cut back by 5 bases and J by 6 bases. The CDR3 is made up of 14 amino acids. Germline V gene data show CDR1 as SGHTA and CDR2 as FQGNSA. The DNA of the CDR3 is TGTGCCAGCAGCCCTGATAACAGGGGCAATGAGCAGTTCTTC. Translation: CASSPDNRGNEQFF.

This clonotype was counted many times. The rearrangement joins TRBV6-2 or TRBV6-3 to TRBJ1-1; D is unclear. Germline values: CDR1 MNHEY, CDR2 SVGEGT. The V gene lost 4 bases and the J gene lost 1 base, with 7 bases spanning the gap. This CDR3 comprises 13 residues. CDR3 residues: CASSWYGNTEAFF. As DNA, the CDR3 is TGTGCCAGCAGTTGGTACGGGAACACTGAAGCTTTCTTT.

V usage is TRBV4-1 and J usage is TRBJ2-1, with 8 bases fitting TRBD2. In germline, CDR1 is MGHRA, CDR2 YSYEKL. The CDR3 sequence is 16 residues long. Trimming cost V 0 bases and J 6 bases; bases outside gene matches: 7. The chain's CDR3 is CASSQEISGKVNEQFF. The CDR3 DNA is TGCGCCAGCAGCCAAGAGATTAGCGGGAAGGTCAATGAGCAGTTCTTC.

The chain couples TRBV28 to TRBJ1-3; D call uncertain. Per germline, CDR1 MDHEN and CDR2 SYDVKM. The CDR3 is 14 residues long. The V end was cut by 9 bases, the J end by 0 bases, with 12 bases between. CDR3 loop: CARSPGGSGNTIYF. DNA of the CDR3: TGTGCCAGGAGCCCTGGAGGCTCTGGAAACACCATATATTTT.

In this sample, this clonotype turned up a few times. V and J are TRBV6-2 or TRBV6-3 and TRBJ2-1; D call uncertain. CDR3 length: 17 amino acids. V was trimmed by 6 bases and J by 0 bases, leaving 18 bases between them. The germline V gene encodes CDR1 MNHEY and CDR2 SVGEGT. CDR3 residues: CASSPPQLPSSYNEQFF. The CDR3 nucleotides read TGTGCCAGCAGCCCTCCCCAACTACCTAGCTCCTACAATGAGCAGTTCTTC.

The chain uses TRBV7-9 and TRBJ2-7, with 7 bases matching TRBD2. The V gene end was trimmed by 6 bases and the J gene end by 7 bases; junction bases not matched to a gene: 15. Per germline, CDR1 SEHNR and CDR2 FQNEAQ (reference sequence). The CDR3 spans 15 residues. The CDR3 DNA reads TGTGCCAGCAGTCGGGGCGGCCTAGCGGTGGGAGAGCAGTACTTC. As protein: CASSRGGLAVGEQYF.

V is TRBV2 and J is TRBJ2-5; TRBD1 matches 9 bases. The CDR3 is made up of 15 amino acids. Germline V lookup: CDR1 SNHLY, CDR2 FYNNEI. Unmatched junction bases numbered 6, after V lost 3 bases and J lost 4 bases. This CDR3 is CASSEWTGEIETQYF. CDR3 nucleotide sequence: TGTGCCAGCAGTGAGTGGACAGGGGAGATAGAGACCCAGTACTTC.

The chain couples TRBV28 to TRBJ2-5; perhaps TRBD2 as D (5 bases). With 7 bases removed from V and 2 bases from J, the gap between germline ends came to 17 bases. The CDR3 is 15 residues long. Germline CDR1 and CDR2: MDHEN and SYDVKM. The CDR3 loop reads CASIPAGDSQETQYF. In DNA form, the CDR3 reads TGTGCCAGCATCCCGGCCGGGGATTCTCAAGAGACCCAGTACTTC.

This chain joins TRBV20-1 and TRBJ2-7; D not certain. V shed 6 bases and J shed 9 bases, with 24 bases lying between them. The CDR3 loop spans 14 amino acids. From germline, CDR1 is DFQATT and CDR2 SNEGSKA (reference sequence). DNA for the CDR3: TGCAGTGCACTAAGGACCCCTCCTCTGGTCGTGCAGTACTTC. Its protein product is CSALRTPPLVVQYF.

The chain has TRBV14 and TRBJ2-3; TRBD2 agrees at 8 bases. CDR1 and CDR2 from the germline V gene are SGHDN and FVKESK. The CDR3 is made up of 18 amino acids. Trimming cost V 0 bases and J 3 bases; bases outside gene matches: 11. The CDR3: CASSQERVAGIYTDTQYF. The CDR3 coding sequence is TGTGCCAGCAGCCAAGAAAGAGTAGCGGGGATCTATACAGATACGCAGTATTTT.

Comment on this clonotype: The junction and the germline gene differ at one end; a read error may be behind it. The V call is TRBV4-3, the J call TRBJ2-2; TRBD1 agrees at 8 bases. CDR1 and CDR2 (germline): LGHNA, YSLEER. The CDR3 runs 15 residues. In nucleotides, the CDR3 is TGCACCAGCAGCCAAGACAGGGGGAACACCGGGGAGCTGTTTTTT. Its translation is CTSSQDRGNTGELFF.

This clonotype was found many times. The chain uses TRBV28 and TRBJ2-7; TRBD1 matches at 10 bases. Germline V gene lookup returns CDR1 MDHEN and CDR2 SYDVKM. Trimming at V came to 5 bases and at J to 4 bases, leaving 8 bases not matched to a gene. This CDR3 region has 15 residues. The chain's CDR3 is CASSGPGQGTYEQYF. The CDR3 nucleotides are TGTGCCAGCAGTGGGCCGGGACAGGGGACGTACGAGCAGTACTTC.

The genes are TRBV5-1 and TRBJ2-1, with 14 bases lining up with TRBD2. Germline trimming cut 4 bases from V and 12 bases from J; bases unmatched to any gene: 9. Germline loops: CDR1 SGHRS, CDR2 YFSETQ. The CDR3 runs to 15 residues. The CDR3 loop reads CASSRGLAGELGQFF. CDR3 in DNA: TGCGCCAGCAGCCGGGGACTAGCGGGAGAATTAGGGCAGTTCTTC.

Many counts were recorded for this clonotype. The chain employs TRBV7-9 and TRBJ1-2; 7 bases align to TRBD1. Trimming took 5 bases from V and 5 from J; bases not matched to a gene: 11. Germline values: CDR1 SEHNR, CDR2 FQNEAQ (reference sequence). The CDR3 runs 15 residues. CDR3 residues: CASSPPDRAGYGYTF. Here the CDR3 DNA reads TGTGCCAGCAGCCCACCCGACAGGGCAGGGTATGGCTACACCTTC.

CDR3: CASSDTRTTEAFF. For the CDR3, the DNA is TGTGCCAGCAGCGACACCCGGACCACTGAAGCTTTCTTT. The chain links TRBV5-5 to TRBJ1-1; D gene unclear. Trimming cost V 4 bases and J 4 bases, with 11 bases left between them. The CDR3 covers 13 residues. Germline V gives CDR1 SGHKS, CDR2 YYEKEE (reference sequence). Complete variable domain (other parts from reference TRBV5-5 and TRBJ1-1): DAGVTQSPTHLIKTRGQQVTLRCSPISGHKSVSWYQQVLGQGPQFIFQYYEKEERGRGNFPDRFSARQFPNYSSELNVNALLLGDSALYLCASSDTRTTEAFFGQGTRLTVV.

The J gene is TRBJ1-5, the V gene TRBV6-2 or TRBV6-3; D unresolved. In germline, CDR1 is MNHEY, CDR2 SVGEGT. The CDR3 spans 14 residues. V was clipped by 8 bases and J by 4 bases, with 15 bases between them. The CDR3 bases are TGTGCCAGCTTGGATGGCCTAGGTAATCAGCCCCAGCATTTT. It is translated as CASLDGLGNQPQHF.

This clonotype was picked up a small number of times. The CDR3 nucleotides are TGTGCCAGCCTATGGGACAGGGCGACAGCTTTCTTT. As protein: CASLWDRATAFF. V usage is TRBV6-1 and J usage is TRBJ1-1, with 9 positions matching TRBD1. V lost 8 bases to trimming and J lost 10 bases; unmatched junction nucleotides: 8. The CDR3 loop spans 12 amino acids. Germline V gene data show CDR1 as MNHNS and CDR2 as SASEGT.